The 20 T cell receptor beta chains below were found in one sample sequenced in a study of blood T cell repertoires in COVID-19. Produced via immunoSEQ multiplex PCR; TCRdb's table is partial and in-frame only. This table holds under 250,000 clones, over 75% found once. The specimen sequenced was PBMCs or T cells enriched from blood (not recorded which). These receptors originate from a woman aged 40-49 years who had been exposed to COVID-19.

V and J are TRBV6-2 or TRBV6-3 and TRBJ2-2; D remains ambiguous. V was clipped by 2 bases and J by 3 bases, with 4 bases between them. CDR1 is MNHEY, CDR2 SVGEGT, per germline. This CDR3 region has 13 residues. CDR3 sequence: CASSYQDTGELFF. Here the CDR3 DNA reads TGTGCCAGCAGTTACCAGGACACCGGGGAGCTGTTTTTT.

The V and J genes are TRBV19 and TRBJ2-3; 7 nucleotides agree with TRBD1. The CDR3 extends over 16 amino acids. Trimming removed 6 bases from V and 2 bases from J; junction bases left unmatched: 11. Germline values: CDR1 LNHDA, CDR2 SQIVND (reference sequence). The CDR3 nucleotides are TGTGCCAGTAGGTCCCTCCGGGACAGAATCACAGATACGCAGTATTTT. Its translation is CASRSLRDRITDTQYF.

CDR3 sequence: CASSLLAGAPYEQYF. The DNA for the CDR3 is TGCGCCAGCAGCTTGTTGGCAGGGGCCCCCTACGAGCAGTACTTC. This rearrangement joins TRBV5-1 to TRBJ2-7, with a weak D call TRBD1 (6 bases). Per the germline V gene, CDR1 is SGHRS and CDR2 is YFSETQ. This CDR3 is built from 15 residues. Trimming left V 1 base short and J 2 bases short, with 13 bases between.

In this sample, this clone turned up once. This rearrangement joins TRBV7-9 to TRBJ2-1; 7 nucleotides match TRBD2. Trimming at V came to 10 bases and at J to 9 bases, leaving 15 bases not matched to a gene. From germline, CDR1 is SEHNR and CDR2 FQNEAQ (reference sequence). The CDR3 consists of 14 residues. This CDR3 reads CAIEPGRVRPEQFF. The CDR3 DNA follows: TGTGCCATTGAACCGGGGAGGGTACGCCCTGAGCAGTTCTTC.

This sequence joins TRBV5-6 and TRBJ2-3; 9 positions agree with TRBD1. V lost 4 bases to trimming and J lost 5 bases; unmatched junction nucleotides: 8. Germline CDR1 is SGHDT and CDR2 is YYEEEE. The CDR3 is 15 residues long. CDR3 sequence reads: CASSPGTGSRDTQYF. CDR3 coding DNA: TGTGCCAGCAGCCCCGGGACAGGGTCTAGAGATACGCAGTATTTT.

J is TRBJ2-1 and V is TRBV5-1; 7 bases match TRBD1. The V and J ends lost 4 bases and 10 bases, in that order; junction bases with no gene match: 14. This CDR3 has 15 residues. CDR1 and CDR2 from the germline V gene are SGHRS and YFSETQ. The CDR3 protein is CASSPRRSDRAEQFF. The CDR3 DNA follows: TGCGCCAGCAGCCCCCGACGATCCGACAGGGCCGAGCAGTTCTTC.

This chain connects TRBV6-2 or TRBV6-3 to TRBJ1-5; weak D call: TRBD1 (6 bases). V lost 8 bases to trimming and J lost 3 bases, with 14 bases between them. The CDR3 loop spans 14 amino acids. From germline, CDR1 is MNHEY and CDR2 SVGEGT. The CDR3 DNA follows: TGTGCCAGCCGCCTAACAGGGACCAATCAGCCCCAGCATTTT. Translation gives CASRLTGTNQPQHF.

The genes are TRBV12-3 or TRBV12-4 and TRBJ1-5; D is unclear. The V gene lost 6 bases and the J gene lost 7 bases, with 10 bases spanning the gap. The CDR3 has 12 residues. The CDR3 sequence: CASSVRVQPQHF. CDR3 DNA: TGTGCCAGCAGCGTGCGAGTCCAGCCCCAGCATTTT.

The chain carries TRBV29-1 and TRBJ2-5, with a weak D call TRBD1 (5 bases). The CDR3 consists of 15 residues. With 7 bases removed from V and 4 bases from J, the gap between germline ends came to 22 bases. Germline V gene data show CDR1 as SQVTM and CDR2 as ANQGSEA. The CDR3 nucleotides read TGCAGCGGCACCTCGACTCAGGGTGGTAGAGAGACCCAGTACTTC. This gives the protein CSGTSTQGGRETQYF.

Only a few counts were recorded for this clone. The chain is built from TRBV28 and TRBJ1-1; 7 nucleotides match TRBD1. The CDR3 totals 13 residues. Per germline, CDR1 MDHEN and CDR2 SYDVKM. With V trimmed by 3 bases and J by 7 bases, 5 bases remained unmatched. The CDR3 here is CASSFGQALEAFF. In nucleotides, the CDR3 is TGTGCCAGCAGTTTCGGACAGGCCCTTGAAGCTTTCTTT.

The chain couples TRBV28 to TRBJ2-7, with 8 nucleotides matching TRBD1. The CDR3 is made up of 15 amino acids. Germline V CDR1 and CDR2: MDHEN, SYDVKM. Trimming cost V 5 bases and J 1 base; bases outside gene matches: 7. For the CDR3, the DNA is TGTGCCAGCAGTCCTCGGACAGGGAGGTCCTACGAGCAGTACTTC. It encodes CASSPRTGRSYEQYF.

V usage is TRBV29-1 and J usage is TRBJ1-2; D gene unclear. V lost 4 bases, J lost 4 bases, and 13 bases lay in between. Germline V lookup: CDR1 SQVTM, CDR2 ANQGSEA. The CDR3 consists of 13 residues. This chain's CDR3 is CSVAGIISYGYTF. DNA of the CDR3: TGCAGCGTTGCCGGGATAATCTCCTATGGCTACACCTTC.

The V and J genes are TRBV7-9 and TRBJ1-3; 7 bases agree with TRBD1. The CDR3 runs to 15 residues. Germline-derived CDR1 and CDR2 are SEHNR and FQNEAQ (reference sequence). V lost 5 bases and J lost 0; bases outside the gene matches: 4. CDR3 protein: CASSAGQPSGNTIYF. The CDR3 coding sequence is TGTGCCAGCAGCGCGGGACAGCCCTCTGGAAACACCATATATTTT.

This chain uses TRBV24-1 with TRBJ2-1; D is possibly TRBD2 (7 bases). Trimming took off 4 bases at V and 6 bases at J, with 21 bases between the two ends. The CDR3 contains 17 residues. Germline V lookup: CDR1 KGHDR, CDR2 SFDVKD. The CDR3, as DNA: TGTGCCACCAGTGACCCGACACAAGGGGGGGCCTTCAATGAGCAGTTCTTC. This encodes CATSDPTQGGAFNEQFF.

The CDR3 loop is CATSRTIRYEQYV. CDR3 nucleotides: TGTGCCACCAGTAGAACAATTCGCTACGAGCAGTACGTC. The gene calls are TRBV24-1 and TRBJ2-7; D gene unclear. V was cut by 6 bases and J by 3 bases, with 11 bases left in between. Germline V gene data show CDR1 as KGHDR and CDR2 as SFDVKD. The CDR3 is 13 residues long.

V is TRBV7-3 and J is TRBJ2-3; no reliable D call. Germline lookup yields CDR1 SGHTA and CDR2 FQGTGA. V was shortened by 6 bases and J by 14 bases, with 12 bases between the two germline ends. CDR3 size: 10 residues. The CDR3 sequence is CASSSPSGYF. The CDR3, as DNA: TGTGCCAGCAGTTCCCCATCGGGGTATTTT.

In this sample, this clone turned up once. CDR3 in DNA: TGTGCCAGCAGACGGACAGGGGGGGCTTCACCCCTCCACTTT. Its protein product is CASRRTGGASPLHF. V usage is TRBV2 and J usage is TRBJ1-6; the match to TRBD1 covers 10 bases. Looked up from germline, CDR1 is SNHLY and CDR2 is FYNNEI. V shed 6 bases, J shed 9 bases, and the junction held 5 bases outside the gene matches. The CDR3 covers 14 residues.

The genes are TRBV11-2 and TRBJ2-7; 9 bases are shared with TRBD2. CDR1 SGHAT and CDR2 FQNNGV come from the germline V gene. This CDR3 region has 15 residues. V lost 4 bases and J lost 3; bases outside the gene matches: 7. In DNA form, the CDR3 reads TGTGCCAGCAGCTCACTAGCGGGCAAGAGCTACGAGCAGTACGTC. Translating gives CASSSLAGKSYEQYV.

In this sample, this clone turned up many times. V is TRBV6-1 and J is TRBJ1-2; no firm D call. V lost 0 bases, J lost 4 bases, and 12 bases lay in between. The CDR3 is made up of 15 amino acids. Germline lookup yields CDR1 MNHNS and CDR2 SASEGT. In nucleotides, the CDR3 is TGTGCCAGCAGTGAAGCGGTAGAACAGAGCTATGGCTACACCTTC. Its protein product is CASSEAVEQSYGYTF.

V gene TRBV4-1 combines with J gene TRBJ1-4; the D is unclear. This CDR3 comprises 16 residues. V shed 3 bases and J shed 8 bases, with 19 bases lying between them. Germline CDR1 reads MGHRA; CDR2 reads YSYEKL. CDR3 nucleotides: TGCGCCAGCAGCCAGGGAGGCCCCCCCTTACAAGAAAAACTGTTTTTT. It encodes CASSQGGPPLQEKLFF.